Presented here are 10 T cell receptor beta chains from one specimen sequenced in a study of cytomegalovirus exposure and HLA in healthy donors. The primer mix had 60 Vbeta and 13 Jbeta primers. Only in-frame clones appear in the TCRdb table, and some are missing; sequencing was by immunoSEQ multiplex PCR. The table records about 250,000 clones, just over 70% of them present only once. The sequenced sample was PBMCs. The receptors stem from a female donor in good health and CMV-seronegative.

The genes are TRBV5-1 and TRBJ2-1; 9 positions agree with TRBD2. This CDR3 comprises 15 residues. Trimming at V came to 3 bases and at J to 4 bases, leaving 5 bases not matched to a gene. Germline CDR1 is SGHRS and CDR2 is YFSETQ. CDR3 loop: CASSSLAGIYNEQFF. CDR3 nucleotide sequence: TGCGCCAGCAGCTCCCTAGCGGGAATTTACAATGAGCAGTTCTTC.

The chain links TRBV6-5 to TRBJ2-7; weak D call: TRBD2 (6 bases). CDR1 and CDR2 (germline): MNHEY, SVGAGI. The CDR3 extends over 13 amino acids. V was shortened by 2 bases and J by 3 bases, with 8 bases between the two germline ends. The CDR3 DNA is TGTGCCAGCAGTTACCCCGGGGGCTACGAGCAGTACTTC. Protein sequence: CASSYPGGYEQYF.

This clone was found a few times. The chain is built from TRBV9 and TRBJ2-2; a possible D gene is TRBD2 (5 bases). The V gene lost 0 bases and the J gene lost 0 bases, with 9 bases spanning the gap. The CDR3 totals 16 residues. Per the germline V gene, CDR1 is SGDLS and CDR2 is YYNGEE. The CDR3 reads CASSVAGVANTGELFF. The CDR3 DNA sequence: TGTGCCAGCAGCGTAGCCGGGGTAGCGAACACCGGGGAGCTGTTTTTT.

This chain uses TRBV10-3 with TRBJ2-3, with D perhaps matching TRBD1 (7 bases). This CDR3 comprises 15 residues. Germline V gene sequence: CDR1 ENHRY, CDR2 SYGVKD. V lost 2 bases and J lost 5, with 14 bases in between. The CDR3 here is CAISEGQAGRDTQYF. CDR3 nucleotides: TGTGCCATCAGTGAGGGACAGGCCGGGAGAGATACGCAGTATTTT.

V is TRBV11-2 and J is TRBJ1-2; TRBD1 aligns across 10 bases. The CDR3 is 14 residues long. Germline V CDR1 and CDR2: SGHAT, FQNNGV. V dropped 4 bases and J dropped 8; count of bases not matched to a gene: 7. This CDR3 is CASSSDRGRRGYTF. CDR3 DNA: TGTGCCAGCAGCTCTGACAGGGGGCGAAGAGGCTACACCTTC.

The V and J genes are TRBV27 and TRBJ2-2, with 9 bases identical to TRBD2. From germline, CDR1 is MNHEY and CDR2 SMNVEV (reference sequence). The CDR3 spans 15 residues. With 6 bases clipped from V and 6 bases from J, the junction kept 8 bases outside the gene matches. The DNA of the CDR3 is TGTGCCAGCAGCCACATAGCGGGAGAGCCCGGGGAGCTGTTTTTT. This encodes CASSHIAGEPGELFF.

V and J are TRBV19 and TRBJ1-5; D remains ambiguous. V dropped 5 bases and J dropped 6 bases, with 8 bases sitting between them. This CDR3 has 12 residues. Germline V CDR1 and CDR2: LNHDA, SQIVND (reference sequence). CDR3 sequence: CASSPFVQPQHF. The CDR3 DNA sequence: TGTGCCAGTAGTCCCTTCGTTCAGCCCCAGCATTTT. The variable domain in full, with the rest retrieved from reference TRBV19 and TRBJ1-5, is DGGITQSPKYLFRKEGQNVTLSCEQNLNHDAMYWYRQDPGQGLRLIYYSQIVNDFQKGDIAEGYSVSREKKESFPLTVTSAQKNPTAFYLCASSPFVQPQHFGDGTRLSIL.

The chain links TRBV5-6 to TRBJ2-7; maybe TRBD2 (5 bases). The CDR3 consists of 12 residues. V lost 1 base to trimming and J lost 6 bases, with 8 bases between them. Germline values: CDR1 SGHDT, CDR2 YYEEEE. The CDR3 is CASSLLSGEQYF. The CDR3 DNA follows: TGTGCCAGCAGCTTGTTGAGCGGCGAGCAGTACTTC.

This clone turned up a few times. One junction end disagrees with the germline gene, perhaps due to a read error. The J gene is TRBJ1-5, the V gene TRBV2; the match to TRBD1 covers 7 bases. CDR1 and CDR2 (germline): SNHLY, FYNNEI. The CDR3 covers 13 residues. CDR3 sequence (DNA): TGTGCCAGCAGTGGGACAGGCTGGTCGACCCAACATTTT. Translation gives CASSGTGWSTQHF.

V and J are TRBV5-1 and TRBJ2-1, with TRBD2 matching over 9 bases. With V trimmed by 0 bases and J by 7 bases, 11 bases remained unmatched. The CDR3 length is 17 residues. The V gene's germline CDR1 is SGHRS and CDR2 YFSETQ. The CDR3, as DNA: TGCGCCAGCAGCTTGGAGTCCCCCAGCGGGAGGCAGAATGAGCAGTTCTTC. It is translated as CASSLESPSGRQNEQFF.